The T cell receptor beta chain under discussion was sequenced for a study of regulatory T cells in long-lasting Graves disease (dated by TCRdb to the early 2020s). As for the study more broadly: Newly diagnosed Graves' disease patients had taken antithyroid drugs for less than 3 months. The study was conducted in China and was registered as a clinical trial. A total of 33 samples were covered by TCR sequencing, comprising roughly 13 persistent and approximately 20 newly diagnosed Graves' disease patients. Peripheral blood TCR sequencing and RNA sequencing compared persistent Graves' disease patients with newly diagnosed Graves' disease patients. General conclusions and limits of the study: The authors acknowledged the small sample size as a limitation that may reduce accuracy. A larger number of public clonotypes was shared among persistent patients (around 2,700) than among newly diagnosed patients (approximately 1,000). Compared with newly diagnosed patients, persistent Graves' disease patients had lower TCR Shannon entropy and fewer highly expanded clones, which suggests clonal expansion. Sequencing and analysis were limited to the TCR beta chain. The study examined only peripheral blood because the primary lesion, thyroid tissue, could not be accessed. TRBV28, TRBJ1-2 and TRBJ2-5 were preferentially used in persistent disease, while TRBV20-1 and TRBJ2-1 were favored in newly diagnosed disease.

The sample's time point label is to be understood as: newly diagnosed GD, antithyroid drugs for less than 3 months. For both TCR sequencing and RNA sequencing, RNA was extracted from PBMCs using TRIzol. The diagnosis of Graves' disease was made according to American Thyroid Association guidelines. Patients for the study were recruited at an endocrinology department in Xi'an, China. Each patient gave 9 to 10 milliliters of peripheral blood, collected in an EDTA anticoagulant tube. Ficoll Paque Plus density gradient separation was used to isolate PBMCs, and no further T cell sorting was performed. RNA quality was checked with an Agilent 2100 Bioanalyzer and agarose gel, and concentration with a NanoDrop 2000. V is pared back by 2 bases and J by 6 bases, with 7 bases lying between the germline termini. The germline V gene sets CDR1 to MNHEY and CDR2 to SVGAGI. The CDR3 spans 13 residues, from the cysteine through the phenylalanine. The CDR3 DNA has 39 bases and is translated from base 1.

Library preparation was by multiplex PCR. This sample was sequenced with an Illumina HiSeq 4000. TCR beta libraries were built with iRepertoire HTBI primers and Arm-PCR amplification of CDR3 regions. Before sequencing, the PCR products underwent gel purification. The study's processing was this. Across samples, 62 TRBV and approximately 15 TRBJ segments were identified and used for gene usage analysis of CDR3 amino acid clonotypes. COPE and FqMerger were used to merge the filtered high-quality paired reads into contigs. BLAST was used to align contigs to IMGT TRBV, TRBD and TRBJ reference genes, and CDR3 was defined according to IMGT. Any clonotype with a frequency above 0.1% was counted as a highly expanded clone. Shannon entropy served as the measure of repertoire diversity, while the Gini coefficient captured V-J evenness. A clonotype found in more than one individual was treated as public. TCRdb ran its own pipeline on the public reads, namely fastp trimming at Q25 and MiXCR clone calling, and kept in-frame beta chains. Every CDR3 protein is listed once, alongside the most common genes and DNA of its rows. TCRdb's processing, not the study's, gives the V and J calls here. The sample data list fewer than 450,000 distinct CDR3 sequences, and approximately 16% of these were observed just once. The top ten constitute roughly 8% of the sample.

About this clonotype: No antigen is known for it. There are no base qualities to consult, and no much larger clone falls within one base.

The sample also formed part of further work on T cells in Graves' hyperthyroidism and ophthalmopathy. The second paper states: A patient counted as having stable Graves' hyperthyroidism if no progression to ophthalmopathy occurred over 18 months of follow-up. Hyperthyroidism patients were newly diagnosed, with disease duration under 2 months, and aged 18 to 65 years. Any patient with an uncontrolled infection, another autoimmune disease, pregnancy or lactation was excluded. Diagnoses relied on clinical symptoms, serum thyroxine and TRAb, thyroid ultrasound and orbital computed tomography. The TCR CDR3 was subjected to a first round of RT-PCR using the HTBI primer set and the Qiagen OneStep RT-PCR kit. Most expanded thyroid clonotypes (frequency above 0.001) were also detected in blood, a finding suggesting that blood repertoires may reflect thyroid immune responses. A model built on a 13 V-J signature distinguished ophthalmopathy from stable hyperthyroidism, reaching about 89% sensitivity and around 82% specificity in cross-validation and 80%/75% in testing. During validation, the model predicted progression to ophthalmopathy a median of about 6.3 months ahead of onset, with around 71% sensitivity and under 85% specificity. To identify TCR V-J signatures that set the groups apart, the researchers used a discovery cohort of more than 95 patients, made up of 43 with Graves' ophthalmopathy and 55 to 65 with stable Graves' hyperthyroidism. Prospective prediction of ophthalmopathy was tested in an independent validation cohort consisting of roughly 19 hyperthyroidism patients and 17 patients who later progressed to ophthalmopathy. The 95 to 100 discovery patients were randomly divided into training and test sets at a 7:3 ratio. The study also compared thyroid tissue and blood T-cell repertoires from 6 or 7 Graves' hyperthyroidism patients. After sampling, hyperthyroidism patients received methimazole starting at 30 mg daily, and ophthalmopathy patients received high-dose intravenous methylprednisolone. Libraries were constructed in a second round of multiplex PCR, after which size selection and purification were carried out. Paired-end sequencing of the libraries was performed with 100 bp reads on an Illumina HiSeq2000. SOAPnuke was used to process the raw data, removing reads that contained adapters or uncalled bases, had a mean Phred below 15, or lacked an exact match to the constant primer or identifier. COPE v1.2.5 was used to merge the high-quality paired reads, and each unique nucleotide sequence was defined as a clonotype. MiTCR v1.1 was used to align the clonotypes against IMGT TRBV, TRBD and TRBJ reference segments. The analysis was restricted to V-J combinations with a frequency above 0.0001, which together covered around 99% of the repertoires. A TCS score was defined as the ratio of F50 (clonal expansion) to E x V (chaos), with BLOSUM62-based TCRdist applied between CDR3 peptides within each V-J. Welch's t-statistics and random forest reduced 500 to 550 V-J features to 10 to 15, which were used in a naive Bayes classifier (R e1071). Sample size was not statistically predetermined, and blinding of investigators to group allocation was not performed. The paper reports TCR Vbeta CDR3 sequencing of approximately 130 peripheral blood samples: 43 ophthalmopathy, around 80 hyperthyroidism and around 17 progressor patients.

This specimen consisted of peripheral blood mononuclear cells (PBMCs), obtained at new diagnosis, from a patient treated with antithyroid drugs. This receptor was taken from a woman between 35 and 50 years old with Graves disease. Donor details come from another sample of the same person, matched by shared clones. The V and J segments used are TRBV6-5 and TRBJ2-2; the D region may be TRBD1 or TRBD2, each matching 5 bases equally. The encoded CDR3 is CASSYEGPGELFF. In nucleotides, the sequence is TGTGCCAGCAGTTACGAGGGACCCGGGGAGCTGTTTTTT.